This T cell receptor beta chain derives from a study of T cells expressing NK-cell markers. Concerning this clonotype: The antigen remains undetermined.

For each CDR3 protein, TCRdb gives one entry from its re-call of the 5' RACE reads, without DNA. The sample table includes over 350,000 distinct CDR3 sequences. CDR3 length: 16 amino acids. Looked up from germline, CDR1 is MNHEY and CDR2 is SMNVEV (reference sequence). Study findings and constraints: Dominant NKG2C+ clonotypes in roughly 6 donors made up about 1.0-7.0% of CD8+ T cells.

The sequencing sample was made of blood T cells: a sorted CD56 or NKG2C T cell subset, CD4+ or CD8+ T cells, or bulk PBMC T cells (not recorded which). The V and J genes are TRBV27 and TRBJ2-7; TCRdb indicates TRBD2, and absent DNA this call remains unverified. This TCR came from a woman aged 45-65 years in good health. The CDR3 protein is CASSFGVGTATYEQYF.